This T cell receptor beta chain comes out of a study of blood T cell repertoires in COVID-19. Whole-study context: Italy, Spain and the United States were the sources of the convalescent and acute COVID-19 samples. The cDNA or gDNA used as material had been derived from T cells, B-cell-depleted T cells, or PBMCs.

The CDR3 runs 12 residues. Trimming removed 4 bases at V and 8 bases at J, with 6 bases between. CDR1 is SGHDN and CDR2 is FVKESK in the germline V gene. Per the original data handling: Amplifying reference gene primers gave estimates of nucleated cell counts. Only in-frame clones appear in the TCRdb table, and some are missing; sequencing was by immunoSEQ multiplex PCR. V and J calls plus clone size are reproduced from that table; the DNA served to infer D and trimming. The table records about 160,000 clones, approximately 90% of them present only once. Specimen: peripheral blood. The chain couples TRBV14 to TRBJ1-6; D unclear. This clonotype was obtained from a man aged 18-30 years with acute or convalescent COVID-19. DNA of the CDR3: TGTGCCAGCAGCCTCGCGGATTCACCCCTCCACTTT. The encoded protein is CASSLADSPLHF.